The next 25 T cell receptor beta chains were all read from a single sample in a study of T cells in Graves' hyperthyroidism and ophthalmopathy. TCR beta CDR3 regions were amplified from RNA transcripts. With the HTBI primer set, the TCR CDR3 went through a first round of RT-PCR. TCRdb re-derived calls from the multiplex PCR reads in MiXCR, one entry per CDR3 protein. Of about 680,000 distinct CDR3 sequences in the sample, approximately 40% are singletons; the top ten hold around 31%. The specimen sequenced was blood. These receptors all come from a woman aged 40-49 years with Graves' hyperthyroidism.

In this sample, this clonotype turned up once. The rearrangement joins TRBV6-4 to TRBJ2-2; D remains ambiguous. Germline V lookup: CDR1 MRHNA, CDR2 SNTAGT. The CDR3 length is 11 residues. Deletions cut 7 bases from V and 6 bases from J, with 6 bases between. The DNA for the CDR3 is TGTGCCAGCATGTCGGCCGGGGAGCTGTTTTTT. Translation gives CASMSAGELFF.

To note about this clonotype: This may be a read error, as it is one base from a much larger clone. This chain connects TRBV10-1 to TRBJ2-2; D unresolved. The V gene's germline CDR1 is WNHNN and CDR2 SYGVQD (reference sequence). This CDR3 region has 13 residues. The CDR3 loop is CVSSAAFTGELFF. The CDR3 bases are TGCGTCAGCAGCGCCGCATTTACCGGGGAGCTGTTTTTT.

The sample holds many counts of this clonotype. The J gene is TRBJ1-2, the V gene TRBV10-3, with D hard to call. In germline, CDR1 is ENHRY, CDR2 SYGVKD. The CDR3 sequence is 15 residues long. Between the trimmed V and J ends, which lost 1 base and 2 bases, there was a span of 11 bases. The chain's CDR3 is CAISEYFEENYGYTF. The CDR3 bases are TGTGCCATCAGTGAGTACTTCGAGGAGAACTATGGCTACACCTTC.

V gene TRBV7-2 combines with J gene TRBJ1-1; 7 nucleotides agree with TRBD1. The CDR3 spans 13 residues. The V gene end was trimmed by 5 bases and the J gene end by 8 bases; junction bases not matched to a gene: 8. Germline assignment: CDR1 SGHTA and CDR2 FQGNSA. The DNA of the CDR3 is TGTGCCAGCAGCCATGGACAGGATAAAGAAGCTTTCTTT. Its translation: CASSHGQDKEAFF.

This sequence joins TRBV7-9 and TRBJ2-7; 11 nucleotides match TRBD2. V lost 4 bases, J lost 3 bases, and 14 bases stayed unmatched. CDR1 is SEHNR, CDR2 FQNEAQ, per germline (reference sequence). This CDR3 has 18 amino acids. CDR3 in DNA: TGTGCCAGCAGCTCCATACCGCCACTAGCGGGAGTGTTCTACGAGCAGTACTTC. It translates to CASSSIPPLAGVFYEQYF.

The V call is TRBV4-1, the J call TRBJ1-2, with 7 bases identical to TRBD1. Germline values: CDR1 MGHRA, CDR2 YSYEKL. V lost 1 base, J lost 0 bases, and 5 bases stayed unmatched. The CDR3 sequence is 16 residues long. In nucleotides, the CDR3 is TGCGCCAGCAGCCAAGTGGGACAGCTGGCTAACTATGGCTACACCTTC. As protein: CASSQVGQLANYGYTF.

As concerns this clonotype: In this CDR3 the conserved last residue, phenylalanine or tryptophan, is missing, so a read error is likely. It is unclear where the CDR3 begins or ends on the DNA, so no DNA is shown, and the CDR3 is as TCRdb lists it. CDR3 protein: CASSGGGI. The chain couples TRBV7-9 to TRBJ1-4; whether TRBD1, the table's D call, matches the DNA was not checked. Germline assignment: CDR1 SEHNR and CDR2 FQNEAQ (reference sequence). The CDR3 is 8 residues long, ends included.

CDR3 nucleotide sequence: TGCAGTGCTAGCCCCGGGACCCGCTCCTACGAGCAGTACTTC. Its protein product is CSASPGTRSYEQYF. The chain has TRBV20-1 and TRBJ2-7; D tentatively reads TRBD1 or TRBD2 (5 bases each). The germline gives CDR1 DFQATT, CDR2 SNEGSKA (reference sequence). The V end lost 3 bases, the J end lost 0 bases, and 12 bases lay between the germline ends. This CDR3 has 14 amino acids.

The V gene is TRBV9, the J gene TRBJ2-7; weak D call: TRBD1 (5 bases). Per the germline V gene, CDR1 is SGDLS and CDR2 is YYNGEE. Deletions cut 2 bases from V and 2 bases from J, with 11 bases between. This CDR3 has 14 residues. The CDR3 coding sequence is TGTGCCAGCAGCGTCTGGGGCGGCCCCTACGAGCAGTACTTC. Translated, it gives CASSVWGGPYEQYF.

V and J are TRBV2 and TRBJ1-1; D remains unclear. V was cut by 6 bases and J by 1 base, with 9 bases left in between. Germline assignment: CDR1 SNHLY and CDR2 FYNNEI. The CDR3 is 13 amino acids. The CDR3 DNA follows: TGTGCCAGCAGAGATTTCTGGAACACTGAAGCTTTCTTT. Its protein is CASRDFWNTEAFF.

The chain links TRBV29-1 to TRBJ1-1; D might be TRBD1 (5 bases). V was cut by 7 bases and J by 0 bases, with 9 bases left in between. CDR3 size: 12 residues. Per the germline V gene, CDR1 is SQVTM and CDR2 is ANQGSEA. CDR3 DNA: TGCAGCGAGGGACCGCTGAACACTGAAGCTTTCTTT. This encodes CSEGPLNTEAFF.

The chain employs TRBV2 and TRBJ1-5, with 7 nucleotides matching TRBD1. Germline V gene data show CDR1 as SNHLY and CDR2 as FYNNEI. The V and J ends lost 8 bases and 3 bases, in that order; junction bases with no gene match: 7. This CDR3 is built from 14 residues. CDR3 in DNA: TGTGCCAGCGTTCAGGGGGTGTCCAATCAGCCCCAGCATTTT. It yields the protein CASVQGVSNQPQHF.

This chain uses TRBV20-1 with TRBJ2-5; 9 bases are shared with TRBD2. The V segment lost 4 bases and the J segment 7 bases; nucleotides outside the gene matches: 10. Germline V gene sequence: CDR1 DFQATT, CDR2 SNEGSKA (reference sequence). The CDR3 loop spans 14 amino acids. As DNA, the CDR3 is TGCAGTGCTATGGGGCTAGCGGGGTTCGCGACCCAGTACTTC. Translation gives CSAMGLAGFATQYF.

A few counts support this clonotype. Germline is not matched at one junction end, which may reflect a read error. The chain carries TRBV5-8 and TRBJ1-1; TRBD1 might be the D (5 bases). Germline V gene sequence: CDR1 SGHTS, CDR2 YDEGEE. CDR3 size: 17 residues. The CDR3 is CASSQGVLRARGTEAFF. The CDR3 region has the DNA TGCGCCAGCAGCCAAGGCGTACTCAGGGCCCGGGGTACTGAAGCTTTCTTT.

The V gene is TRBV14, the J gene TRBJ1-2; possible D gene TRBD1, 6 bases. Trimming stripped 4 bases from V and 2 bases from J, with 17 bases between. The length of the CDR3 is 16 residues. Germline CDR1 is SGHDN and CDR2 is FVKESK. The CDR3 DNA is TGTGCCAGCAGCCCCTCGACAGGACAGAGGAACTATGGCTACACCTTC. Translated: CASSPSTGQRNYGYTF.

This clonotype was counted between two and nine times. This sequence joins TRBV2 and TRBJ1-6; no clear D gene. V gave up 5 bases and J gave up 10 bases, with 18 bases separating them. The CDR3 runs 15 residues. Germline CDR1 is SNHLY and CDR2 is FYNNEI. In DNA, the CDR3 is TGTGCCAGCAGTCCTTTCTCGGGCCTGCAATCACCCCTCCACTTT. Translation gives CASSPFSGLQSPLHF.

This clonotype was counted ten times or more. The V and J genes are TRBV6-9 and TRBJ2-5; a possible D gene is TRBD2 (5 bases). This CDR3 spans 13 amino acids. Trimming took 5 bases from V and 5 from J, leaving 12 bases between them. From germline, CDR1 is MNHGY and CDR2 SVAAGI. The CDR3 here is CASSPSRGETQYF. In DNA, the CDR3 is TGTGCCAGCAGTCCTAGTCGAGGGGAGACCCAGTACTTC.

The rearrangement links TRBV13 to TRBJ2-7; D may be TRBD1 or TRBD2 (5 bases each). This CDR3 is built from 16 residues. Trimming shortened V by 1 base and J by 2 bases, and 15 bases separated the two germline ends. Germline assignment: CDR1 PRHDT and CDR2 FYEKMQ (reference sequence). The chain's CDR3 is CASSLVGVGRPYEQYF. The CDR3 DNA reads TGTGCCAGCAGCTTAGTGGGGGTCGGGCGACCCTACGAGCAGTACTTC.

V gene TRBV7-9 combines with J gene TRBJ2-7; D may be TRBD2 (6 bases). Germline lookup yields CDR1 SEHNR and CDR2 FQNEAQ (reference sequence). This CDR3 region has 14 residues. Trimming pared 5 bases from V and 6 bases from J, leaving 17 bases between. The CDR3 DNA reads TGTGCCAGCAGCCCCCGCGGGACCCCCCTCGAGCAGTACTTC. Residues: CASSPRGTPLEQYF.

The chain couples TRBV28 to TRBJ1-2; weak D call: TRBD1 (5 bases). The CDR3 consists of 14 residues. Germline V gene sequence: CDR1 MDHEN, CDR2 SYDVKM. V was shortened by 5 bases and J by 4 bases, with 14 bases between the two germline ends. The CDR3 region has the DNA TGTGCCAGCAGTGCCCAGGGTACACGCTATGGCTACACCTTC. Translation: CASSAQGTRYGYTF.

With regard to this clonotype: The DNA is omitted, as the CDR3 cannot be located on it reliably, and the CDR3 follows TCRdb's listing. This chain connects TRBV10-3 to TRBJ2-2; the table calls TRBD1, which could not be checked here. Germline V gene sequence: CDR1 ENHRY, CDR2 SYGVKD. The CDR3 adds up to 23 amino acids, both ends counted. The CDR3 sequence is CAISDSGGANVLTFGAGTGELFF.

V and J are TRBV20-1 and TRBJ2-7; D could derive from TRBD1 or TRBD2 (5 bases each). The V gene's germline CDR1 is DFQATT and CDR2 SNEGSKA (reference sequence). The ends were cut back, 4 bases at V and 5 bases at J, with 21 bases in the middle. The CDR3 runs 15 residues. The CDR3 region has the DNA TGCAGTGCTACCCCCCCCGGGACCTCGCCCCACGAGCAGTACTTC. Its translation: CSATPPGTSPHEQYF.

This CDR3 reads CASSIRDRFENIQYF. In nucleotides, the CDR3 is TGTGCCAGTAGTATAAGGGACAGGTTTGAAAACATTCAGTACTTC. V usage is TRBV19 and J usage is TRBJ2-4, with TRBD1 identical over 8 bases. CDR1 is LNHDA and CDR2 is SQIVND in the germline V gene (reference sequence). V lost 2 bases and J lost 5; bases outside the gene matches: 5. CDR3 size: 15 residues.

A word on this clonotype: Germline and junction disagree at one end, which may indicate a read error. The chain joins TRBV10-3 to TRBJ1-2; 7 nucleotides line up with TRBD1. Germline lookup yields CDR1 ENHRY and CDR2 SYGVKD. There are 15 residues in the CDR3. CDR3 nucleotides: TGTGCCAGCAGTACAGAAACCGGGACAGCCTATGGCTACACCTTC. Protein sequence: CASSTETGTAYGYTF.

This chain links TRBV9 with TRBJ2-7, with no clear D. The CDR3 runs 13 residues. The ends were cut back, 2 bases at V and 5 bases at J, with 11 bases in the middle. Germline V gene data show CDR1 as SGDLS and CDR2 as YYNGEE. The DNA of the CDR3 is TGTGCCAGCAGCGTCAGCCCCCGGGACGAGCAGTACTTC. Protein product: CASSVSPRDEQYF.